The 16 T cell receptor beta chains presented below share a single source sample, sequenced in a study of T cells in Graves' hyperthyroidism and ophthalmopathy. It was RNA transcripts that yielded the amplified TCR beta CDR3 regions. Using the HTBI primer set, a first-round RT-PCR was run on the TCR CDR3. TCRdb re-called the multiplex PCR reads with MiXCR, one entry per CDR3 protein. This sample has some 510,000 distinct CDR3 sequences, with around 45% found just once. Sequenced material: peripheral blood or thyroid tissue (not recorded which). The receptors here all came from a woman under 30 with Graves' hyperthyroidism.

There are many counts of this clonotype. The CDR3 bases are TGTGCCATCAGTGAGTCAGGGGGTGGCACTGAAGCTTTCTTT. It specifies CAISESGGGTEAFF. The chain couples TRBV10-3 to TRBJ1-1; TRBD1 is a possible D gene (6 bases). Trimming stripped 0 bases from V and 4 bases from J, with 9 bases between. Germline CDR1 and CDR2: ENHRY and SYGVKD. CDR3 length: 14 amino acids.

The J gene is TRBJ2-7, the V gene TRBV20-1, with D tentatively TRBD2 (6 bases). Trimming pared 4 bases from V and 2 bases from J, leaving 15 bases between. The CDR3 contains 14 residues. Germline CDR1 DFQATT, CDR2 SNEGSKA (reference sequence). The CDR3 spells CSATKHTGAYEQYF. The CDR3, as DNA: TGCAGTGCTACAAAACATACGGGGGCCTACGAGCAGTACTTC.

This clonotype was recorded many times. This chain uses TRBV10-3 with TRBJ2-7; tentatively, D is TRBD2 (5 bases). CDR1 and CDR2 from the germline V gene are ENHRY and SYGVKD. The CDR3 has 11 amino acids. Trimming took off 2 bases at V and 9 bases at J, with 8 bases between the two ends. The CDR3 region is CAISEQDSQYF. The DNA for the CDR3 is TGTGCCATCAGTGAGCAGGACTCGCAGTACTTC.

Only one count was recorded for this clonotype. V is TRBV28 and J is TRBJ1-6; possibly TRBD1 for D (5 bases). The V end was cut by 6 bases, the J end by 2 bases, with 11 bases between. The CDR3 is made up of 15 amino acids. Per the germline V gene, CDR1 is MDHEN and CDR2 is SYDVKM. The CDR3 is CASSLEGTYNSPLHF. The CDR3 coding sequence is TGTGCCAGCAGCTTAGAGGGGACCTATAATTCACCCCTCCACTTT.

This clonotype was counted a single time. The chain is built from TRBV29-1 and TRBJ1-5; TRBD1 is a possible D gene (6 bases). This CDR3 comprises 13 residues. CDR1 and CDR2 from the germline V gene are SQVTM and ANQGSEA. Trimming removed 8 bases from V and 3 bases from J, with 14 bases in between. CDR3 sequence reads: CSWRGGPNQPQHF. The CDR3 DNA reads as TGCAGCTGGAGAGGGGGACCCAATCAGCCCCAGCATTTT.

This clonotype showed up many times. The V and J genes are TRBV12-3 or TRBV12-4 and TRBJ1-2; D is undetermined. The CDR3 has 13 residues. Trimming took off 3 bases at V and 0 bases at J, with 5 bases between the two ends. The CDR3 sequence: CASSFSANYGYTF. DNA of the CDR3: TGTGCCAGCAGTTTCTCGGCTAACTATGGCTACACCTTC.

This clonotype appeared many times. The chain is built from TRBV10-3 and TRBJ1-2; 8 bases map to TRBD1. This CDR3 is built from 14 residues. The germline V gene encodes CDR1 ENHRY and CDR2 SYGVKD. V gave up 6 bases and J gave up 0 bases; unmatched junction bases: 3. Here the CDR3 DNA reads TGTGCCATCAGCGGACAGGGTGCTAACTATGGCTACACCTTC. Residues: CAISGQGANYGYTF.

This clonotype turned up a few times. The V call is TRBV25-1, the J call TRBJ1-4; the D is unclear. This CDR3 comprises 13 residues. The ends were cut back, 8 bases at V and 8 bases at J, with 15 bases in the middle. The germline V gene encodes CDR1 MGHDK and CDR2 SYGVNS. The CDR3 here is CASSQWSREKLFF. The CDR3 nucleotides read TGTGCCAGCTCTCAGTGGTCGCGGGAAAAACTGTTTTTT.

Notes on this clonotype: This may be a read error: a much more frequent sequence differs by one nucleotide. This chain joins TRBV20-1 and TRBJ1-2; D is unresolved. The CDR3 covers 13 residues. V was pared by 2 bases and J by 4 bases, with 11 bases between. The V gene's germline CDR1 is DFQATT and CDR2 SNEGSKA (reference sequence). The CDR3 protein is CSARWAVGYGYTF. DNA for the CDR3: TGCAGTGCTAGATGGGCAGTAGGCTATGGCTACACCTTC.

The V call is TRBV29-1, the J call TRBJ2-2; no definite D call. The CDR3 spans 14 residues. Germline CDR1 and CDR2: SQVTM and ANQGSEA. Trimming shortened V by 4 bases and J by 0 bases, and 9 bases separated the two germline ends. The CDR3 DNA reads TGCAGCGTTGTTGGCGGTGCGAACACCGGGGAGCTGTTTTTT. The encoded protein is CSVVGGANTGELFF.

The genes are TRBV29-1 and TRBJ2-7; a weak D match, TRBD2 (7 bases). Germline V gene data show CDR1 as SQVTM and CDR2 as ANQGSEA. The ends were cut back, 7 bases at V and 8 bases at J, with 21 bases in the middle. The CDR3 loop spans 13 amino acids. The DNA of the CDR3 is TGCAGCGCTAGACTGGGGGGGCAGCCCCAGCAGTACTTC. Translated: CSARLGGQPQQYF.

CDR3 in amino acids: CAREGGNSPLHF. In DNA form, the CDR3 reads TGTGCTAGAGAGGGAGGAAATTCACCCCTCCACTTT. The V call is TRBV2, the J call TRBJ1-6; D gene uncertain. The CDR3 runs 12 residues. Germline-derived CDR1 and CDR2 are SNHLY and FYNNEI.

This rearrangement joins TRBV29-1 to TRBJ2-7, with 7 positions matching TRBD2. The CDR3 is 15 amino acids. Per germline, CDR1 SQVTM and CDR2 ANQGSEA. V dropped 0 bases and J dropped 9; count of bases not matched to a gene: 14. CDR3 sequence reads: CSVEEEASTGEGQYF. The CDR3 region has the DNA TGCAGCGTTGAAGAGGAAGCGAGCACCGGGGAGGGGCAGTACTTC.

At least ten counts were recorded for this clonotype. The junction does not match germline at one end; this may be a read error. The chain has TRBV2 and TRBJ1-1; 7 bases agree with TRBD1. Germline V lookup: CDR1 SNHLY, CDR2 FYNNEI. The CDR3 is 15 residues long. As DNA, the CDR3 is TGTGCCAGCAGAGAAGCGACAGGGCCGGGAACTGAAGCTTTCTTT. Protein product: CASREATGPGTEAFF.

This clonotype was picked up many times. This rearrangement joins TRBV25-1 to TRBJ2-7; 7 nucleotides line up with TRBD2. In germline, CDR1 is MGHDK, CDR2 SYGVNS. Losses at the gene ends were 4 bases for V and 4 bases for J; bases not matched to a gene: 4. The CDR3 spans 13 residues. The CDR3 sequence is CASSGRGEYEQYF. CDR3 nucleotide sequence: TGTGCCAGCAGTGGTCGGGGGGAATACGAGCAGTACTTC.

V is TRBV12-3 or TRBV12-4 and J is TRBJ2-7; D unresolved. Between the trimmed V and J ends, which lost 6 bases and 2 bases, there was a span of 11 bases. CDR3 length equals 13 residues. In DNA form, the CDR3 reads TGTGCCAGCAGGGACGACGGAACCTACGAGCAGTACTTC. The encoded protein is CASRDDGTYEQYF.